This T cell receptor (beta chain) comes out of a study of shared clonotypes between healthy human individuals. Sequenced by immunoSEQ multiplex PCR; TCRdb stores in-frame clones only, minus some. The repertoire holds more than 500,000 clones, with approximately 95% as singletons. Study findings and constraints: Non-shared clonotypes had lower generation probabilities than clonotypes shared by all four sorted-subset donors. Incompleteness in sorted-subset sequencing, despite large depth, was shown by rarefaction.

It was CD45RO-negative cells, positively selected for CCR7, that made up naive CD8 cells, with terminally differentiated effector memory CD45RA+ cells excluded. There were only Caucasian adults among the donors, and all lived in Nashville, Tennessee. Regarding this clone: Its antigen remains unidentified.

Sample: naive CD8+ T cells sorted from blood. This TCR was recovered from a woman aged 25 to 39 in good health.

CDR3 protein: CASSGTGYLSNQPQHF. In DNA, the CDR3 is TGTGCCAGCAGCGGGACAGGGTATCTTAGCAATCAGCCCCAGCATTTT. The chain is built from TRBV28 and TRBJ1-5; 9 bases map to TRBD1. V was clipped by 6 bases and J by 0 bases; unmatched bases: 6. The length of the CDR3 is 16 residues. CDR1 is MDHEN, CDR2 SYDVKM, per germline. The full variable domain, completed using reference TRBV28 and TRBJ1-5, is DVKVTQSSRYLVKRTGEKVFLECVQDMDHENMFWYRQDPGLGLRLIYFSYDVKMKEKGDIPEGYSVSREKKERFSLILESASTNQTSMYLCASSGTGYLSNQPQHFGDGTRLSIL.